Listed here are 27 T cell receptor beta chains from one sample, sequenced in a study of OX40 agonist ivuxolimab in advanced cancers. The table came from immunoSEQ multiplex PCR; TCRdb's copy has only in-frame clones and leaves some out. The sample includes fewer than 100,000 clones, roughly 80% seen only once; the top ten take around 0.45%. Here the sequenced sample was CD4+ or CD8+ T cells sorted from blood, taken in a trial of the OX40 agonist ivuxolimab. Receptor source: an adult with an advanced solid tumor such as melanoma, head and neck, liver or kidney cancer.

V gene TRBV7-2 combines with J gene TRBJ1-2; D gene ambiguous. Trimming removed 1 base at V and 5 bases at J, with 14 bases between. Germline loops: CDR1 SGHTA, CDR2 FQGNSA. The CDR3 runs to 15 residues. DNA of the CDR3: TGTGCCAGCAGCTTAGTATTAGATAGCCGATATGGCTACACCTTC. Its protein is CASSLVLDSRYGYTF. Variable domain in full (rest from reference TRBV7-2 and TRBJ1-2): GAGVSQSPSNKVTEKGKDVELRCDPISGHTALYWYRQSLGQGLEFLIYFQGNSAPDKSGLPSDRFSAERTGGSVSTLTIQRTQQEDSAVYLCASSLVLDSRYGYTFGSGTRLTVV.

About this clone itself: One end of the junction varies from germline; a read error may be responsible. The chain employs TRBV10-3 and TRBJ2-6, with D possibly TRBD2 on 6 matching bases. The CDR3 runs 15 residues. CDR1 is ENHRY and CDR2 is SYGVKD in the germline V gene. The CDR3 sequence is CATSSEGSGANVLTF. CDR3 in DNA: TGTGCCACCAGTTCGGAGGGATCTGGGGCCAACGTCCTGACTTTC.

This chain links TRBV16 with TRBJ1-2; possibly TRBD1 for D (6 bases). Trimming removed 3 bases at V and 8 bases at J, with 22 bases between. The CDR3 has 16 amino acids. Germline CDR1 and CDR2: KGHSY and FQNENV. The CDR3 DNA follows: TGTGCCAGCAGCCAGACGCAGGGGATTGAGTGGAGGGGCTACACCTTC. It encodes CASSQTQGIEWRGYTF.

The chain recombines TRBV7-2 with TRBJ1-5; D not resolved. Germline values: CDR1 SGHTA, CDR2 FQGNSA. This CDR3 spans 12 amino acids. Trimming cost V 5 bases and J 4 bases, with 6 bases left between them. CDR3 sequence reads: CASSQANQPQHF. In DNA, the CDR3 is TGTGCCAGCAGCCAGGCTAATCAGCCCCAGCATTTT.

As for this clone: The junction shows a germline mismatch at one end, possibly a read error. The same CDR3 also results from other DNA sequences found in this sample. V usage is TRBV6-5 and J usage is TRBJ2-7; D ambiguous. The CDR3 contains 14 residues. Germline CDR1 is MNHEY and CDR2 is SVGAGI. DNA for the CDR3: TGTGCCAGCAGTCCGGGCCCTTGGGCCTACGAGCAATACTTC. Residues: CASSPGPWAYEQYF.

Written as DNA, the CDR3 is TGTGCCAGCAGCTACCGGGACACATACAATGAGCAGTTCTTC. Its protein is CASSYRDTYNEQFF. The chain is built from TRBV6-5 and TRBJ2-1, with a weak D call TRBD1 (6 bases). This CDR3 comprises 14 residues. Trimming removed 6 bases at V and 4 bases at J, with 13 bases between. Germline V lookup: CDR1 MNHEY, CDR2 SVGAGI.

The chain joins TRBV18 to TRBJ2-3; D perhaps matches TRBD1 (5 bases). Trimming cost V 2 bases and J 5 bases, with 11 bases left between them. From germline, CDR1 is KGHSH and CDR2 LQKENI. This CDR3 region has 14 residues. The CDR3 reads CASSPGAHRDTQYF. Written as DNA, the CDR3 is TGTGCCAGCTCACCAGGGGCCCACCGAGATACGCAGTATTTT. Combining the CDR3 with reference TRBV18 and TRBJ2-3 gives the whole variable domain NAGVMQNPRHLVRRRGQEARLRCSPMKGHSHVYWYRQLPEEGLKFMVYLQKENIIDESGMPKERFSAEFPKEGPSILRIQQVVRGDSAAYFCASSPGAHRDTQYFGPGTRLTVL.

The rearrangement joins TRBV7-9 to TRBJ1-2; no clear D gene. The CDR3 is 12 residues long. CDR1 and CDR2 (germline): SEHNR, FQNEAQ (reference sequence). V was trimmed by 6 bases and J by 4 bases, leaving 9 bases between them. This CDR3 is CASSAGAYGYTF. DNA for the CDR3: TGTGCCAGCAGTGCGGGTGCCTATGGCTACACCTTC.

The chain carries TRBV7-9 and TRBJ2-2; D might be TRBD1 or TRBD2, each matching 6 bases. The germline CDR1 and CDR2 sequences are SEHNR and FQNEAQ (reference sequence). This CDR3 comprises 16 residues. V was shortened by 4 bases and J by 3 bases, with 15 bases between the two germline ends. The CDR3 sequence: CASSSTGGVDTGELFF. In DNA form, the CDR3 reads TGTGCCAGCAGCTCGACAGGAGGGGTTGACACCGGGGAGCTGTTTTTT. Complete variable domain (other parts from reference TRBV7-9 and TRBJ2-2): DTGVSQNPRHKITKRGQNVTFRCDPISEHNRLYWYRQTLGQGPEFLTYFQNEAQLEKSRLLSDRFSAERPKGSFSTLEIQRTEQGDSAMYLCASSSTGGVDTGELFFGEGSRLTVL.

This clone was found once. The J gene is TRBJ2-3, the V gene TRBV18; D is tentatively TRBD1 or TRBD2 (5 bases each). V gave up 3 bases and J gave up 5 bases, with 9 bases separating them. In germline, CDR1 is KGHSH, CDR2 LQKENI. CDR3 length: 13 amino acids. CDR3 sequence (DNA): TGTGCCAGCTCACCGAGGGGAGTAGATACGCAGTATTTT. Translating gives CASSPRGVDTQYF.

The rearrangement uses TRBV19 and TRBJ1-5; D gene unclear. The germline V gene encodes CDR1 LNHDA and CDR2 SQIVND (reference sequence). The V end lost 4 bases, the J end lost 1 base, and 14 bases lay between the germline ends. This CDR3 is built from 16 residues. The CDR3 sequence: CASSKDGWSSNQPQHF. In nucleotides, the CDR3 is TGTGCCAGTAGTAAGGATGGGTGGTCGAGCAATCAGCCCCAGCATTTT.

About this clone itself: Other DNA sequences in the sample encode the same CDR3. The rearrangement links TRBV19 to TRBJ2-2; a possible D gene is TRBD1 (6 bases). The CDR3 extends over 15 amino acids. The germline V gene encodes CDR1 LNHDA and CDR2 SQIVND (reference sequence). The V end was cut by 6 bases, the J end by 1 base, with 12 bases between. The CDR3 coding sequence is TGTGCCAGTAGCACCGGGACACTGAACACCGGGGAGCTGTTTTTT. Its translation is CASSTGTLNTGELFF.

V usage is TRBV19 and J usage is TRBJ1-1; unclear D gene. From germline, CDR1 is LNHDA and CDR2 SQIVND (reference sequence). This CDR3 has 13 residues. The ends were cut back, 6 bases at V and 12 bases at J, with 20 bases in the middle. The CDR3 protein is CASRVQPHDRTFF. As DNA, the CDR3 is TGTGCCAGTAGGGTACAGCCCCACGACCGAACTTTCTTT. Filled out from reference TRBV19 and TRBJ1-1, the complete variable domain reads DGGITQSPKYLFRKEGQNVTLSCEQNLNHDAMYWYRQDPGQGLRLIYYSQIVNDFQKGDIAEGYSVSREKKESFPLTVTSAQKNPTAFYLCASRVQPHDRTFFGQGTRLTVV.

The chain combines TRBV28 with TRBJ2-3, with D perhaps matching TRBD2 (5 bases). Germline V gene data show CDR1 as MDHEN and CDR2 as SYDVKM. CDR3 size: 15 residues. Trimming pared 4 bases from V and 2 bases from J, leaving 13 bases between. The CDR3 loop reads CASSSVAWVTDTQYF. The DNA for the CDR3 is TGTGCCAGCAGTTCAGTAGCGTGGGTCACAGATACGCAGTATTTT.

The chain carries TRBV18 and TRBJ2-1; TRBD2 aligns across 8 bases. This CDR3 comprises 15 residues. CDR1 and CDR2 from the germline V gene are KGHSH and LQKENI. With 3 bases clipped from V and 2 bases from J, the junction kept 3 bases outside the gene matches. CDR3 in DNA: TGTGCCAGCTCACCTGTAGCGGGGACCTACAATGAGCAGTTCTTC. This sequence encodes CASSPVAGTYNEQFF.

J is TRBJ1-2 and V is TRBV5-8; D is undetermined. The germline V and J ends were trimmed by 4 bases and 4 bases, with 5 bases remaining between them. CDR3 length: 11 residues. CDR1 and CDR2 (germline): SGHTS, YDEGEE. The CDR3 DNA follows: TGTGCCAGCAGCCTACTCTATGGCTACACCTTC. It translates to CASSLLYGYTF.

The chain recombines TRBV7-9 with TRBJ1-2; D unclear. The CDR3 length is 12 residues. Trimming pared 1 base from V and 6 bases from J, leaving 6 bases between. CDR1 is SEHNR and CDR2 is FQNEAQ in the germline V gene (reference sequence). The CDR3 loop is CASSLEGHGYTF. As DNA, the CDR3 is TGTGCCAGCAGCTTAGAAGGGCATGGCTACACCTTC. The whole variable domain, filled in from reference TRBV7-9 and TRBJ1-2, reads DTGVSQNPRHKITKRGQNVTFRCDPISEHNRLYWYRQTLGQGPEFLTYFQNEAQLEKSRLLSDRFSAERPKGSFSTLEIQRTEQGDSAMYLCASSLEGHGYTFGSGTRLTVV.

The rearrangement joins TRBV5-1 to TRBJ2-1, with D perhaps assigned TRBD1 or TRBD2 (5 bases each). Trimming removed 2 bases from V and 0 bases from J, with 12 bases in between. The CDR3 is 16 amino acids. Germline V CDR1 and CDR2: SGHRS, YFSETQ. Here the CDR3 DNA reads TGCGCCAGCAGCTTCCGGATTGGGGGCTCCTACAATGAGCAGTTCTTC. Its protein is CASSFRIGGSYNEQFF. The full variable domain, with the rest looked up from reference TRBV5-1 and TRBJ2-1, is KAGVTQTPRYLIKTRGQQVTLSCSPISGHRSVSWYQQTPGQGLQFLFEYFSETQRNKGNFPGRFSGRQFSNSRSEMNVSTLELGDSALYLCASSFRIGGSYNEQFFGPGTRLTVL.

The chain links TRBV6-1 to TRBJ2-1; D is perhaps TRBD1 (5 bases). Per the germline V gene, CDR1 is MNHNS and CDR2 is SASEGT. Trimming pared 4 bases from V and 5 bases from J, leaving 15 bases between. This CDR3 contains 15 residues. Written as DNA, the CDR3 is TGTGCCAGCAGTGGTGACAGTCTTGGGGACAATGAGCAGTTCTTC. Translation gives CASSGDSLGDNEQFF.

The CDR3 coding sequence is TGTGCCAGCAATCCGACAGGGGGCAGATCTGGCTACACCTTC. This encodes CASNPTGGRSGYTF. The chain uses TRBV6-6 and TRBJ1-2, with 10 nucleotides matching TRBD1. The length of the CDR3 is 14 residues. The germline V gene has CDR1 MNHNY and CDR2 SVGAGI (reference sequence). Trimming cost V 7 bases and J 7 bases; bases outside gene matches: 9.

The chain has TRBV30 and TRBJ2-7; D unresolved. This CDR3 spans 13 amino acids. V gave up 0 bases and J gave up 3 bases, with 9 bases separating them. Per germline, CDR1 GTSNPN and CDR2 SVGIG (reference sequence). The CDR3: CAWSVLGNYEQYF. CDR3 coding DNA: TGTGCCTGGAGTGTACTGGGGAACTACGAGCAGTACTTC.

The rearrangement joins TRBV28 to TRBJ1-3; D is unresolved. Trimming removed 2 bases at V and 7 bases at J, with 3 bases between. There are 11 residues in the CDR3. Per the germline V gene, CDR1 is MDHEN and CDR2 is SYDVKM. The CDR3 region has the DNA TGTGCCAGCAGTTTAGCGAACACCATATATTTT. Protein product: CASSLANTIYF.

The CDR3 DNA reads TGTGCCAGCTCACGACAGGGTCCCTACACCTTC. Translating it yields CASSRQGPYTF. This sequence joins TRBV18 and TRBJ1-2; 7 positions agree with TRBD1. The germline V gene has CDR1 KGHSH and CDR2 LQKENI. The CDR3 runs 11 residues. Trimming cost V 4 bases and J 10 bases; bases outside gene matches: 3. Filled out from reference TRBV18 and TRBJ1-2, the complete variable domain reads NAGVMQNPRHLVRRRGQEARLRCSPMKGHSHVYWYRQLPEEGLKFMVYLQKENIIDESGMPKERFSAEFPKEGPSILRIQQVVRGDSAAYFCASSRQGPYTFGSGTRLTVV.

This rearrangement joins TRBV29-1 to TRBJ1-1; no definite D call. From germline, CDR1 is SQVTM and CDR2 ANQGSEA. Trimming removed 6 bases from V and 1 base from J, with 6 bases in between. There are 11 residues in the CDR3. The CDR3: CSVSRNTEAFF. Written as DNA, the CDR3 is TGCAGCGTCTCCCGGAACACTGAAGCTTTCTTT.

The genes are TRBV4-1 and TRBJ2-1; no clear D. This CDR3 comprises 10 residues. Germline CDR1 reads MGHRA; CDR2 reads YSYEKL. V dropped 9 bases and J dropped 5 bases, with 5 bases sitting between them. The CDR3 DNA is TGCGCCAGGGTTAACAATGAGCAGTTCTTC. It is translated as CARVNNEQFF.

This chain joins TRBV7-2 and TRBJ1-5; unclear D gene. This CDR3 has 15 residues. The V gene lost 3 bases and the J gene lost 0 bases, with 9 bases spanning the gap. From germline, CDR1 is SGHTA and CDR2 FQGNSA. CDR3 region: CASSFMGYSNQPQHF. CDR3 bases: TGTGCCAGCAGCTTTATGGGTTATAGCAATCAGCCCCAGCATTTT.

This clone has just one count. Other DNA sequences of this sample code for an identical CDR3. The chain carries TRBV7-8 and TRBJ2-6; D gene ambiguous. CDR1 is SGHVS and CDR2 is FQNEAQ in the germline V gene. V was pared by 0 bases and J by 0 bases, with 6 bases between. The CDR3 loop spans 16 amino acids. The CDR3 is CASSLARSSGANVLTF. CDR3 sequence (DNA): TGTGCCAGCAGCTTAGCCCGCAGCTCTGGGGCCAACGTCCTGACTTTC.